One sample yielded the 15 T cell receptor beta chains listed below, sequenced in a study of blood T cell repertoires in COVID-19 (dated by TCRdb to 2020 to 2021). Library creation used the immunoSEQ multiplex PCR assay. The immuneACCESS repertoire file appears here via TCRdb, limited to in-frame rearrangements. These files lack a portion of the clones; in checked studies, under half of the deficit traces to unresolved V genes, and the cause of the others is not known. Present in this sample are 95,000 to 150,000 clones, roughly 80% of which were seen just once. The ten largest clones add up to approximately 7.9% of the sample. What was sequenced was peripheral blood. The receptors originated from a human donor in a cohort sampled during active COVID-19.

CDR3 loop: CASSSRDQGDVYEQYF. The CDR3 DNA follows: TGTGCCAGCAGCTCCCGGGACCAGGGGGACGTGTACGAGCAGTACTTC. The J gene is TRBJ2-7, the V gene TRBV7-8, with TRBD1 identical over 7 bases. Looked up from germline, CDR1 is SGHVS and CDR2 is FQNEAQ. With 4 bases clipped from V and 4 bases from J, the junction kept 13 bases outside the gene matches. The CDR3 contains 16 residues.

This clone has a handful of counts. V and J are TRBV4-1 and TRBJ2-1, with 9 bases fitting TRBD1. The CDR3 is 13 amino acids. Losses at the gene ends were 3 bases for V and 9 bases for J; bases not matched to a gene: 3. Germline assignment: CDR1 MGHRA and CDR2 YSYEKL. The CDR3 loop is CASSHGQGLEQFF. The CDR3 DNA sequence: TGCGCCAGCAGCCACGGACAGGGGCTTGAGCAGTTCTTC.

V is TRBV11-2 and J is TRBJ2-5; TRBD2 might be the D (6 bases). The CDR3 is made up of 15 amino acids. Trimming pared 1 base from V and 2 bases from J, leaving 11 bases between. CDR1 is SGHAT, CDR2 FQNNGV, per germline. CDR3 DNA sequence: TGTGCCAGCAGCTTAGGGGGACTCTTTCAAGAGACCCAGTACTTC. Its protein is CASSLGGLFQETQYF.

This CDR3 is CATRPGQPPETQYF. CDR3 DNA: TGTGCCACCCGCCCGGGACAGCCACCAGAGACCCAGTACTTC. The chain is built from TRBV2 and TRBJ2-5, with TRBD1 matching 7 bases. The CDR3 runs 14 residues. Unmatched junction bases numbered 12, after V lost 10 bases and J lost 4 bases. Per germline, CDR1 SNHLY and CDR2 FYNNEI.

The chain uses TRBV13 and TRBJ1-6; the D gene is possibly TRBD1 (5 bases). The V and J ends lost 1 base and 9 bases respectively, with 13 bases between them. CDR3 length equals 15 residues. The germline V gene has CDR1 PRHDT and CDR2 FYEKMQ (reference sequence). CDR3 DNA sequence: TGTGCCAGCAGCTTAGCCCCTCGGAGGGGTTCACCCCTCCACTTT. Its translation is CASSLAPRRGSPLHF.

The rearrangement links TRBV5-5 to TRBJ1-2; 7 nucleotides agree with TRBD1. In germline, CDR1 is SGHKS, CDR2 YYEKEE (reference sequence). V lost 0 bases, J lost 7 bases, and 6 bases stayed unmatched. This CDR3 spans 14 amino acids. The CDR3 sequence is CASSLEGAPSGYTF. The CDR3 bases are TGTGCCAGCAGCTTGGAGGGGGCACCTAGTGGCTACACCTTC.

Relative to its sample, this clone is large (0.1 to 1%). The chain links TRBV2 to TRBJ1-1, with D possibly being TRBD1 (6 bases). The CDR3 is 13 residues long. Looked up from germline, CDR1 is SNHLY and CDR2 is FYNNEI. Between the trimmed V and J ends, which lost 10 bases and 1 base, there was a span of 13 bases. The CDR3 protein is CATATGPNTEAFF. CDR3 nucleotide sequence: TGTGCCACCGCGACAGGTCCGAACACTGAAGCTTTCTTT.

The chain uses TRBV5-6 and TRBJ2-7; D uncertain. The V end lost 5 bases, the J end lost 2 bases, and 11 bases lay between the germline ends. This CDR3 has 13 residues. CDR1 is SGHDT and CDR2 is YYEEEE in the germline V gene. Here the CDR3 DNA reads TGTGCCAGCAGTTCCGATAACACCTACGAGCAGTACTTC. Protein sequence: CASSSDNTYEQYF.

CDR3 in amino acids: CASSPAGGNNYGYTF. The CDR3 nucleotides are TGTGCCAGCAGCCCAGCAGGGGGTAATAACTATGGCTACACCTTC. The chain links TRBV28 to TRBJ1-2; TRBD1 matches 7 bases. The germline CDR1 and CDR2 sequences are MDHEN and SYDVKM. Trimming removed 6 bases from V and 1 base from J; junction bases left unmatched: 8. The CDR3 loop spans 15 amino acids.

The J gene is TRBJ1-2, the V gene TRBV7-6, with 9 nucleotides matching TRBD1. V was clipped by 1 base and J by 6 bases; unmatched bases: 3. The germline V gene has CDR1 SGHVS and CDR2 FNYEAQ. This CDR3 is 14 amino acids long. CDR3 region: CASSLGGQGDGYTF. The CDR3 nucleotides are TGTGCCAGCAGCTTAGGGGGACAGGGTGATGGCTACACCTTC.

This rearrangement joins TRBV18 to TRBJ1-4; D is perhaps TRBD1 (6 bases). The CDR3 covers 17 residues. Germline CDR1 KGHSH, CDR2 LQKENI. With 0 bases removed from V and 4 bases from J, the gap between germline ends came to 15 bases. CDR3 in DNA: TGTGCCAGCTCACCACCCGAGGACAGATTCTTTAATGAAAAACTGTTTTTT. Residues: CASSPPEDRFFNEKLFF.

The rearrangement uses TRBV27 and TRBJ1-2, with 8 positions matching TRBD1. J gave up 0 bases and V 3 bases, and 3 bases lay outside the gene matches. Looked up from germline, CDR1 is MNHEY and CDR2 is SMNVEV (reference sequence). This CDR3 contains 15 residues. CDR3 sequence: CASSLGQATNYGYTF. The CDR3, as DNA: TGTGCCAGCAGTTTGGGACAGGCGACTAACTATGGCTACACCTTC.

This chain links TRBV2 with TRBJ2-5, with D possibly matching TRBD1 (5 bases). Deletions cut 0 bases from V and 4 bases from J, with 9 bases between. The CDR3 runs to 14 residues. Germline-derived CDR1 and CDR2 are SNHLY and FYNNEI. The CDR3 is CASSEAGEGETQYF. CDR3 nucleotide sequence: TGTGCCAGCAGTGAAGCAGGGGAAGGAGAGACCCAGTACTTC.

This clone was found once. The chain carries TRBV2 and TRBJ1-1; TRBD1 matches at 7 bases. V shed 10 bases and J 1 base; nucleotides not matched to a gene: 9. The CDR3 loop spans 14 amino acids. Germline CDR1 SNHLY, CDR2 FYNNEI. CDR3 DNA: TGTGCCAAACTTGGCCGGGACAGGAACACTGAAGCTTTCTTT. Amino acid sequence: CAKLGRDRNTEAFF.

J is TRBJ1-5 and V is TRBV20-1, with no clear D. CDR3 length: 12 residues. Germline CDR1 and CDR2: DFQATT and SNEGSKA (reference sequence). V lost 6 bases, J lost 7 bases, and 13 bases lay in between. The CDR3 sequence: CSASHGRQPQHF. Here the CDR3 DNA reads TGCAGTGCCAGTCACGGGAGGCAGCCCCAGCATTTT.